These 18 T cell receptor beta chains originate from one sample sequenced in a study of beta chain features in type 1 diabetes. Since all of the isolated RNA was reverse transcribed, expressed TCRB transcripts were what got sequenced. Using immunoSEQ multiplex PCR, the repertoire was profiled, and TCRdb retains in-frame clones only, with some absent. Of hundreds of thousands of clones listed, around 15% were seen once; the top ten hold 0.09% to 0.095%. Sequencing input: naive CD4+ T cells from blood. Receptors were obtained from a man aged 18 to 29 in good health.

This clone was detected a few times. The CDR3 DNA follows: TGTGCCAGCAGCGGACCGGGACTAGCGGGAGATCGTCACACCGGGGAGCTGTTTTTT. The encoded protein is CASSGPGLAGDRHTGELFF. V and J are TRBV9 and TRBJ2-2; TRBD2 matches at 14 bases. Trimming at V came to 3 bases and at J to 3 bases, leaving 10 bases not matched to a gene. The V gene's germline CDR1 is SGDLS and CDR2 YYNGEE. The CDR3 runs to 19 residues.

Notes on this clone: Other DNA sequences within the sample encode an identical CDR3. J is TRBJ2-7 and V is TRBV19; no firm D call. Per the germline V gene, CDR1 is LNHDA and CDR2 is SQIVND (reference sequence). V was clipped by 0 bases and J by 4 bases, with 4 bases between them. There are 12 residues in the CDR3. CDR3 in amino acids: CASSIDRYEQYF. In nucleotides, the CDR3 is TGTGCCAGTAGTATAGACCGATACGAGCAGTACTTC.

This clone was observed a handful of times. The CDR3 region is CASSPLAGDEQYF. The CDR3 region has the DNA TGTGCCAGCTCACCACTCGCGGGGGACGAGCAGTACTTC. V usage is TRBV18 and J usage is TRBJ2-7, with 7 bases matching TRBD2. CDR3 length: 13 residues. The ends lost 1 base at V and 5 bases at J; junction bases unmatched: 2. From germline, CDR1 is KGHSH and CDR2 LQKENI.

The CDR3: CASTRPSGGTDTQYF. As DNA, the CDR3 is TGTGCCAGCACTCGACCCAGCGGGGGCACAGATACGCAGTATTTT. The chain couples TRBV2 to TRBJ2-3; 7 nucleotides line up with TRBD2. Germline V gene data show CDR1 as SNHLY and CDR2 as FYNNEI. There are 15 residues in the CDR3. With 7 bases clipped from V and 1 base from J, the junction kept 8 bases outside the gene matches.

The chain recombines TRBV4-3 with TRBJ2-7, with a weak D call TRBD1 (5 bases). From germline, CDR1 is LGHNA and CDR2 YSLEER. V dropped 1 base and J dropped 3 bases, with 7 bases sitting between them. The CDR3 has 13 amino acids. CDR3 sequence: CASSQARGYEQYF. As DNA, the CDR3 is TGCGCCAGCAGCCAAGCTAGGGGCTACGAGCAGTACTTC.

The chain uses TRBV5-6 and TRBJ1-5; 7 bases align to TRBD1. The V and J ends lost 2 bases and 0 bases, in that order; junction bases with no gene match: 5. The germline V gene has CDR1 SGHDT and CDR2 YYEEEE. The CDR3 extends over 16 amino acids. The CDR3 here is CASSFRQGHSNQPQHF. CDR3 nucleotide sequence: TGTGCCAGCAGCTTCCGACAGGGACATAGCAATCAGCCCCAGCATTTT.

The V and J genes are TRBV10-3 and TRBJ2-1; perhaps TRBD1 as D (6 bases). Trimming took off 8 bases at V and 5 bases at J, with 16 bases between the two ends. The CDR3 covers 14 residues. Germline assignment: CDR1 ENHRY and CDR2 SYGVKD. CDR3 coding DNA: TGTGCCATCGGACAGAACACGGGACACAATGAGCAGTTCTTC. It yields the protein CAIGQNTGHNEQFF.

CDR3: CASSGADEQYF. The DNA for the CDR3 is TGTGCCAGCAGCGGGGCGGACGAGCAGTACTTC. The chain couples TRBV5-4 to TRBJ2-7; perhaps TRBD1 as D (5 bases). V was trimmed by 4 bases and J by 5 bases, leaving 7 bases between them. The CDR3 runs to 11 residues. Germline CDR1 reads SGHNT; CDR2 reads YYREEE (reference sequence).

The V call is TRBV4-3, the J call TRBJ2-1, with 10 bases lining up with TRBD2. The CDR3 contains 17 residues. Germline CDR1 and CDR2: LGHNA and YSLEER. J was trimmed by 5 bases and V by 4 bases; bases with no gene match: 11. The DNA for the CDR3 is TGCGCCAGCAGCCGGGGACTAGCGAGCAACATTAACAATGAGCAGTTCTTC. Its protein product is CASSRGLASNINNEQFF.

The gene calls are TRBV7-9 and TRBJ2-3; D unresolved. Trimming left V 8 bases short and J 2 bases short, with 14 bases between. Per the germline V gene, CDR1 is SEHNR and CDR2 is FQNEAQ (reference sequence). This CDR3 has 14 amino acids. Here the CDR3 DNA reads TGTGCCAGCCAGAACGGGTTTATCACAGATACGCAGTATTTT. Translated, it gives CASQNGFITDTQYF.

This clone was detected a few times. The CDR3 region is CASSLAGSEQFF. Here the CDR3 DNA reads TGTGCCAGCAGCTTAGCGGGGAGTGAGCAGTTCTTC. The chain couples TRBV11-1 to TRBJ2-1; tentatively, D is TRBD2 (5 bases). Trimming cost V 0 bases and J 9 bases, with 6 bases left between them. Germline V gene lookup returns CDR1 SGHAT and CDR2 FQDESV (reference sequence). The CDR3 covers 12 residues.

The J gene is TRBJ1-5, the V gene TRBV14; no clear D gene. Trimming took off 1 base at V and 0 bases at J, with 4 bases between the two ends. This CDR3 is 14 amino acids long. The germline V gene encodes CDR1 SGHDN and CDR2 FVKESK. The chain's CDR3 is CASSQGFSNQPQHF. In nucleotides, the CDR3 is TGTGCCAGCAGCCAAGGTTTTAGCAATCAGCCCCAGCATTTT.

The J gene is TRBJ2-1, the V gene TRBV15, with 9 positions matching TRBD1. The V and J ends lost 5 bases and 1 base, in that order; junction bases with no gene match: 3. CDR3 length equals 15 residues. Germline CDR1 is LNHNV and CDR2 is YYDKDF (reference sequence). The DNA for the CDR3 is TGTGCCACCAGCGTCGACAGGGGGTCCTACAATGAGCAGTTCTTC. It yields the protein CATSVDRGSYNEQFF.

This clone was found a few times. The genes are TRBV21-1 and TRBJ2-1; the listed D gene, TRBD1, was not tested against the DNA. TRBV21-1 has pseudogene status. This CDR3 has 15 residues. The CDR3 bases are TGTGCCAGCCCGAGGGACAGGGAAAAGGGGAATGAGCAGTTCTTC. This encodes CASPRDREKGNEQFF.

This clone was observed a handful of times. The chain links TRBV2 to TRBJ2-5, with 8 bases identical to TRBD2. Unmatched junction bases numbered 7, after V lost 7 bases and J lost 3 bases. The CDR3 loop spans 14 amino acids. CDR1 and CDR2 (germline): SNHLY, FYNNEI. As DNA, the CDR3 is TGTGCCAGCATCGGGACTAGAAATGAAGAGACCCAGTACTTC. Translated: CASIGTRNEETQYF. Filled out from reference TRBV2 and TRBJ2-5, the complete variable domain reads EPEVTQTPSHQVTQMGQEVILRCVPISNHLYFYWYRQILGQKVEFLVSFYNNEISEKSEIFDDQFSVERPDGSNFTLKIRSTKLEDSAMYFCASIGTRNEETQYFGPGTRLLVL.

The CDR3 is CASSLTGTPDEQYF. CDR3 DNA sequence: TGTGCCAGCAGCTTAACAGGAACCCCTGACGAGCAGTACTTC. The chain uses TRBV7-9 and TRBJ2-7; TRBD1 might be the D (5 bases). The germline CDR1 and CDR2 sequences are SEHNR and FQNEAQ (reference sequence). Trimming removed 2 bases from V and 5 bases from J, with 13 bases in between. The CDR3 is 14 residues long. Full variable domain (outside the CDR3, taken from reference TRBV7-9 and TRBJ2-7): DTGVSQNPRHKITKRGQNVTFRCDPISEHNRLYWYRQTLGQGPEFLTYFQNEAQLEKSRLLSDRFSAERPKGSFSTLEIQRTEQGDSAMYLCASSLTGTPDEQYFGPGTRLTVT.

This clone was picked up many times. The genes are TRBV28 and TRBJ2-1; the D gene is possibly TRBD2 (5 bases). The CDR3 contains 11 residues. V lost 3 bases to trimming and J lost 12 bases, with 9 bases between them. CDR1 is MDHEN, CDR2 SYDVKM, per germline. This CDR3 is CASSFSEGQFF. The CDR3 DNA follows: TGTGCCAGCAGTTTCTCCGAGGGGCAGTTCTTC.

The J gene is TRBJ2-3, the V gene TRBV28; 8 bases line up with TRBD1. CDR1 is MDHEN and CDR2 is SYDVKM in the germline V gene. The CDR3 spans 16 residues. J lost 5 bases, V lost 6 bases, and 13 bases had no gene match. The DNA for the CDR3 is TGTGCCAGCAGGGTTACCCAGGGGGCTGGAATAGATACGCAGTATTTT. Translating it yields CASRVTQGAGIDTQYF. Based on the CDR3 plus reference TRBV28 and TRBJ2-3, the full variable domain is DVKVTQSSRYLVKRTGEKVFLECVQDMDHENMFWYRQDPGLGLRLIYFSYDVKMKEKGDIPEGYSVSREKKERFSLILESASTNQTSMYLCASRVTQGAGIDTQYFGPGTRLTVL.